This T cell receptor beta chain was sequenced during a study of T-cell memory formation after mild COVID-19. There are 11 residues in the CDR3. Germline CDR1 and CDR2: MNHNS and SASEGT. There are many counts of this clonotype. At one end, the junction sequence differs from germline, possibly due to a read error. From the 5' RACE reads, TCRdb called clonotypes with MiXCR, one entry per CDR3 protein. Altogether over 250,000 distinct CDR3 sequences are present, 15% to 20% being singletons, with the ten largest covering 22%. The V gene is TRBV6-1, the J gene TRBJ2-7; D is uncertain. The sequence was collected from a man between 18 and 35 years old who had mild COVID-19 (a few samples of this study predate the infection). Cell type and time point are not known. Sequencing was performed on PBMCs or a T cell subset sorted from them (not recorded which). The CDR3: CASSEGYEQYF. CDR3 sequence (DNA): TGCGCCAGCTCGGAAGGCTACGAGCAGTACTTC.